Listed here are 11 T cell receptor beta chains from one sample, sequenced in a study of PD-L1 blockade in urothelial cancer. TCRdb's table, derived via immunoSEQ multiplex PCR, lists solely in-frame clones and lacks some. The sample lists 35,000 to 55,000 clones, approximately 77% occurring once. Here the sequenced sample was PBMCs, taken around atezolizumab (anti-PD-L1) treatment. The source of these receptors is a man between 65 and 80 years old with urothelial cancer.

The rearrangement joins TRBV6-6 to TRBJ2-7; 10 bases agree with TRBD1. Germline lookup yields CDR1 MNHNY and CDR2 SVGAGI (reference sequence). Unmatched junction bases numbered 6, after V lost 6 bases and J lost 1 base. This CDR3 comprises 15 residues. CDR3 nucleotide sequence: TGTGCCAGCAGGGGACCGGGACAGGGGTCCTACGAGCAGTACTTC. As protein: CASRGPGQGSYEQYF.

The gene calls are TRBV28 and TRBJ2-7, with 8 bases aligning to TRBD1. The CDR3 runs to 15 residues. The junction had 11 bases not matched to a gene; V was cut back by 8 bases and J by 2 bases. CDR1 and CDR2 from the germline V gene are MDHEN and SYDVKM. CDR3 in amino acids: CASAAFGDRTYEQYF. In nucleotides, the CDR3 is TGTGCCAGCGCCGCTTTTGGGGACAGGACCTACGAGCAGTACTTC.

The chain is built from TRBV5-8 and TRBJ2-2; D might be TRBD2 (6 bases). Germline assignment: CDR1 SGHTS and CDR2 YDEGEE. V shed 6 bases and J shed 5 bases, with 11 bases lying between them. CDR3 length: 13 residues. The CDR3 DNA follows: TGTGCCAGCACCCCCCTAGCGACCGGGGAGCTGTTTTTT. Translating it yields CASTPLATGELFF.

The chain is built from TRBV7-2 and TRBJ2-7, with TRBD2 matching 13 bases. The CDR3 spans 16 residues. J lost 2 bases, V lost 1 base, and 2 bases had no gene match. The germline V gene has CDR1 SGHTA and CDR2 FQGNSA. The CDR3 DNA sequence: TGTGCCAGCAGCTTAGAACTAGCGGGAGGGGCCTACGAGCAGTACTTC. Amino acids: CASSLELAGGAYEQYF. The entire variable domain, with the rest obtained from reference TRBV7-2 and TRBJ2-7, is as follows: GAGVSQSPSNKVTEKGKDVELRCDPISGHTALYWYRQSLGQGLEFLIYFQGNSAPDKSGLPSDRFSAERTGGSVSTLTIQRTQQEDSAVYLCASSLELAGGAYEQYFGPGTRLTVT.

The V call is TRBV6-6, the J call TRBJ2-5; tentative D call: TRBD2 (6 bases). Trimming removed 6 bases at V and 5 bases at J, with 13 bases between. Germline-derived CDR1 and CDR2 are MNHNY and SVGAGI (reference sequence). This CDR3 spans 13 amino acids. CDR3 protein: CASSNMEGETQYF. The CDR3 nucleotides read TGTGCCAGCAGCAATATGGAGGGGGAGACCCAGTACTTC.

The chain joins TRBV4-2 to TRBJ2-7; D remains unclear. Trimming left V 6 bases short and J 7 bases short, with 19 bases between. CDR3 size: 14 residues. Per the germline V gene, CDR1 is LGHNA and CDR2 is YNFKEQ. The CDR3 sequence is CASREYRTSEEQYF. The CDR3 nucleotides read TGTGCCAGCAGAGAGTACCGAACTTCGGAGGAGCAGTACTTC.

The chain recombines TRBV7-9 with TRBJ1-2; TRBD1 matches at 8 bases. Germline CDR1 reads SEHNR; CDR2 reads FQNEAQ (reference sequence). V gave up 3 bases and J gave up 2 bases; unmatched junction bases: 2. This CDR3 comprises 14 residues. As DNA, the CDR3 is TGTGCCAGCAGCTTCGGACAGGGCAACTATGGCTACACCTTC. This encodes CASSFGQGNYGYTF.

The chain recombines TRBV5-4 with TRBJ2-3, with TRBD2 identical over 7 bases. The junction had 4 bases not matched to a gene; V was cut back by 3 bases and J by 0 bases. The CDR3 length is 15 residues. Germline-derived CDR1 and CDR2 are SGHNT and YYREEE (reference sequence). For the CDR3, the DNA is TGTGCCAGCAGCTCGGGACTACCTAGCACAGATACGCAGTATTTT. Its translation: CASSSGLPSTDTQYF. The full variable domain, rest sourced from reference TRBV5-4 and TRBJ2-3, is ETGVTQSPTHLIKTRGQQVTLRCSSQSGHNTVSWYQQALGQGPQFIFQYYREEENGRGNFPPRFSGLQFPNYSSELNVNALELDDSALYLCASSSGLPSTDTQYFGPGTRLTVL.

The V call is TRBV18, the J call TRBJ1-2; TRBD1 agrees at 8 bases. The CDR3 runs 17 residues. The V segment lost 2 bases and the J segment 0 bases; nucleotides outside the gene matches: 8. Germline CDR1 KGHSH, CDR2 LQKENI. The CDR3 spells CASSPFGQGIANYGYTF. In DNA form, the CDR3 reads TGTGCCAGCTCACCATTTGGACAGGGAATCGCTAACTATGGCTACACCTTC.

DNA of the CDR3: TGTGCCAGCGACCCAGGACAGGGGGCCGGGACCTTC. Protein product: CASDPGQGAGTF. V and J are TRBV7-9 and TRBJ1-2, with 11 bases matching TRBD1. V lost 8 bases to trimming and J lost 14 bases; unmatched junction nucleotides: 10. The V gene's germline CDR1 is SEHNR and CDR2 FQNEAQ (reference sequence). This CDR3 spans 12 amino acids.

V is TRBV6-4 and J is TRBJ2-7, with a tentative D call TRBD1 (6 bases). Germline V gene sequence: CDR1 MRHNA, CDR2 SNTAGT. The CDR3 is 18 amino acids. The V end lost 6 bases, the J end lost 6 bases, and 30 bases lay between the germline ends. CDR3 bases: TGTGCCAGCAGACAGGGCCCTTGGCCACCAGGAGAAGGTGCCGAGCAGTACTTC. Amino acid sequence: CASRQGPWPPGEGAEQYF.